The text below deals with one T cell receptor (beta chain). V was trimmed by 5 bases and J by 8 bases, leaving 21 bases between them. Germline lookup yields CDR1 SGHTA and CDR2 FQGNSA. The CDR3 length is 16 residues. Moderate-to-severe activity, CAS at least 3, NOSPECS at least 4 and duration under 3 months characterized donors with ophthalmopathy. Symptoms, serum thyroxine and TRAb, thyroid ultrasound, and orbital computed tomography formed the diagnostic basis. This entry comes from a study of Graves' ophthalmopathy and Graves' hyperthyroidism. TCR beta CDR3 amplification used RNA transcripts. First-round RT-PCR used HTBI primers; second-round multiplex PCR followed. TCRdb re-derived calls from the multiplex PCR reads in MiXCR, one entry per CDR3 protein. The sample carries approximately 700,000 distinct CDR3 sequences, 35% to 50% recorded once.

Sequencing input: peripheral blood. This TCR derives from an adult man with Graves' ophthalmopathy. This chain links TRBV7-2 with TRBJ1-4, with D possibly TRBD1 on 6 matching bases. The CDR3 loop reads CASSQDGRGGFEKLFF. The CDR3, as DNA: TGTGCCAGCAGCCAAGATGGGAGAGGGGGGTTCGAAAAACTGTTTTTT.